These 14 T cell receptor beta chains were sequenced from one sample in a study of OX40 agonist ivuxolimab in advanced cancers. Libraries were constructed by the immunoSEQ multiplex PCR assay. Entries here come from immuneACCESS through TCRdb and include only in-frame sequences with V and J called. Some clones fail to appear in such tables; in the studies checked, an unresolved V gene covers under half of the shortfall, and the cause of the remainder is unknown. The sample yields 30,000 to 45,000 clones; 87% were counted once. The ten largest clonotypes hold 25% to 35% of the sample. The sample was CD4+ or CD8+ T cells sorted from blood, taken in a trial of the OX40 agonist ivuxolimab. Every receptor here comes from an adult with an advanced solid tumor such as melanoma, head and neck, liver or kidney cancer.

This rearrangement joins TRBV5-8 to TRBJ2-3, with TRBD1 matching 7 bases. The CDR3 loop spans 14 amino acids. The germline V gene has CDR1 SGHTS and CDR2 YDEGEE. The J segment lost 3 bases and the V segment lost 2 bases, leaving 3 bases of the junction unmatched. The CDR3 region is CASSLPGQTDTQYF. CDR3 DNA: TGTGCCAGCAGCTTACCGGGACAGACAGATACGCAGTATTTT.

This rearrangement joins TRBV5-4 to TRBJ2-5; TRBD2 agrees at 8 bases. The trim removed 0 bases at V and 5 bases at J, leaving 3 bases unmatched. Germline-derived CDR1 and CDR2 are SGHNT and YYREEE (reference sequence). The CDR3 spans 14 residues. The CDR3 bases are TGTGCCAGCAGCTTGGACGGGAGGGGCGAGACCCAGTACTTC. This gives the protein CASSLDGRGETQYF.

The V gene is TRBV5-1, the J gene TRBJ1-5; 8 bases map to TRBD1. Trimming removed 4 bases from V and 5 bases from J; junction bases left unmatched: 8. The CDR3 is 15 amino acids. Germline values: CDR1 SGHRS, CDR2 YFSETQ. This chain's CDR3 is CASSPQGGMHQPQHF. The CDR3 nucleotides are TGCGCCAGCAGCCCACAGGGGGGGATGCATCAGCCCCAGCATTTT.

The rearrangement uses TRBV7-3 and TRBJ1-6, with TRBD1 matching over 10 bases. This CDR3 has 15 amino acids. CDR1 and CDR2 (germline): SGHTA, FQGTGA. In DNA form, the CDR3 reads TGTGGGCCGGGACAGGGGTCCCCCAGGGATTCACCCCTCCACTTT. This sequence encodes CGPGQGSPRDSPLHF.

This sequence joins TRBV2 and TRBJ2-2; the match to TRBD1 covers 8 bases. Trimming took 5 bases from V and 7 from J; bases not matched to a gene: 3. Germline CDR1 SNHLY, CDR2 FYNNEI. This CDR3 spans 13 amino acids. This CDR3 reads CASSRTGSGELFF. The DNA for the CDR3 is TGTGCCAGCAGTAGGACAGGGAGCGGGGAGCTGTTTTTT.

The genes are TRBV11-2 and TRBJ2-3; D is perhaps TRBD1 (5 bases). Trimming cost V 6 bases and J 4 bases, with 11 bases left between them. The CDR3 runs 13 residues. Per the germline V gene, CDR1 is SGHAT and CDR2 is FQNNGV. CDR3 residues: CASRPVGADTQYF. The CDR3 DNA follows: TGTGCCAGCAGACCAGTAGGGGCAGATACGCAGTATTTT.

This clone has a handful of counts. This chain uses TRBV5-1 with TRBJ2-7; the D gene is possibly TRBD1 (6 bases). The CDR3 spans 13 residues. Germline V gene data show CDR1 as SGHRS and CDR2 as YFSETQ. Trimming pared 7 bases from V and 2 bases from J, leaving 13 bases between. The CDR3 DNA reads as TGCGCCAGCGCAGTTGGGGGCGCCTACGAGCAGTACTTC. Translated, it gives CASAVGGAYEQYF.

V usage is TRBV10-2 and J usage is TRBJ1-3, with no clear D. This CDR3 has 14 residues. The V end was cut by 8 bases, the J end by 0 bases, with 11 bases between. Germline V gene sequence: CDR1 WSHSY, CDR2 SAAADI. The CDR3 nucleotides read TGCGCCAGCCTACCGGGGAGCTCTGGAAACACCATATATTTT. Protein sequence: CASLPGSSGNTIYF.

The chain combines TRBV5-4 with TRBJ2-6; 7 nucleotides agree with TRBD1. J lost 1 base, V lost 7 bases, and 5 bases had no gene match. CDR1 SGHNT and CDR2 YYREEE come from the germline V gene (reference sequence). There are 15 residues in the CDR3. The CDR3 DNA reads as TGTGCCAGCGGGACAGCTCATTCTGGGGCCAACGTCCTGACTTTC. It specifies CASGTAHSGANVLTF.

The chain employs TRBV4-1 and TRBJ1-1; D gene uncertain. This CDR3 region has 16 residues. Germline V gene data show CDR1 as MGHRA and CDR2 as YSYEKL. V was shortened by 0 bases and J by 1 base, with 12 bases between the two germline ends. In DNA form, the CDR3 reads TGCGCCAGCAGCCAAGATAAGGGAGGCGGGAACACTGAAGCTTTCTTT. Residues: CASSQDKGGGNTEAFF.

The sample holds a few counts of this clone. The V and J genes are TRBV14 and TRBJ1-1; D might be TRBD1 (5 bases). This CDR3 region has 13 residues. Germline V gene lookup returns CDR1 SGHDN and CDR2 FVKESK. V was cut by 2 bases and J by 3 bases, with 7 bases left in between. CDR3 amino acids: CASSQQGDTEAFF. The CDR3, as DNA: TGTGCCAGCAGCCAACAGGGAGACACTGAAGCTTTCTTT.

J is TRBJ2-1 and V is TRBV27, with 8 bases matching TRBD2. Germline V gives CDR1 MNHEY, CDR2 SMNVEV (reference sequence). V gave up 1 base and J gave up 3 bases; unmatched junction bases: 2. The length of the CDR3 is 15 residues. CDR3 DNA sequence: TGTGCCAGCAGTTTATGGGGACTAGGCTACAATGAGCAGTTCTTC. It translates to CASSLWGLGYNEQFF.

The rearrangement links TRBV5-6 to TRBJ1-2; D possibly corresponds to TRBD1 (5 bases). Trimming took 4 bases from V and 3 from J, leaving 13 bases between them. Germline V gene lookup returns CDR1 SGHDT and CDR2 YYEEEE. CDR3 length: 14 residues. CDR3 bases: TGTGCCAGCAGCCTCGATAAGGGGTACTATGGCTACACCTTC. This codes for CASSLDKGYYGYTF.

The V call is TRBV7-8, the J call TRBJ2-7; D call uncertain. Per the germline V gene, CDR1 is SGHVS and CDR2 is FQNEAQ. The ends were cut back, 2 bases at V and 0 bases at J, with 5 bases in the middle. The CDR3 extends over 13 amino acids. The CDR3 bases are TGTGCCAGCAGCTTACACAGCTCCTACGAGCAGTACTTC. It encodes CASSLHSSYEQYF.